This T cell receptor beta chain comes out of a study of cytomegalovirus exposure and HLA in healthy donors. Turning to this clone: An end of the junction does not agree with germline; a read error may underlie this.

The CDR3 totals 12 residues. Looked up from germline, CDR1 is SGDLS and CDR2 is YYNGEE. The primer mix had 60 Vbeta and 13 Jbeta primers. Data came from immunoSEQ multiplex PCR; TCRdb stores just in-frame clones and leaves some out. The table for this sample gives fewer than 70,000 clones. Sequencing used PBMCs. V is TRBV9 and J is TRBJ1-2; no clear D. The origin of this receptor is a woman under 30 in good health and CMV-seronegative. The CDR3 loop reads CASSPLNSGYTF. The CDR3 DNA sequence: TGTGCCAGCAGCCCCCTGAACTCTGGCTACACCTTC. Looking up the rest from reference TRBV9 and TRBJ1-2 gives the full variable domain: DSGVTQTPKHLITATGQRVTLRCSPRSGDLSVYWYQQSLDQGLQFLIQYYNGEERAKGNILERFSAQQFPDLHSELNLSSLELGDSALYFCASSPLNSGYTFGSGTRLTVV.